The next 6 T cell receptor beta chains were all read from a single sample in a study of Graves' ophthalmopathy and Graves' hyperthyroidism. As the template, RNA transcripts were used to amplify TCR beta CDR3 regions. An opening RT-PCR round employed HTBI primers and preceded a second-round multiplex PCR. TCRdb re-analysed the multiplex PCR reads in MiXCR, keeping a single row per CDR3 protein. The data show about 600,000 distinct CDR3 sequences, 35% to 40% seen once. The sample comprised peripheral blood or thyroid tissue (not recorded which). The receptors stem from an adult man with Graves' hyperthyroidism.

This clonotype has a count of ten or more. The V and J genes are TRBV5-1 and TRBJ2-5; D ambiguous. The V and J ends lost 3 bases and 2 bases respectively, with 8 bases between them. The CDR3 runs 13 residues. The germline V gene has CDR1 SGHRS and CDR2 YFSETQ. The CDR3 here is CASSWTSQETQYF. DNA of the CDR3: TGCGCCAGCAGCTGGACGTCACAAGAGACCCAGTACTTC.

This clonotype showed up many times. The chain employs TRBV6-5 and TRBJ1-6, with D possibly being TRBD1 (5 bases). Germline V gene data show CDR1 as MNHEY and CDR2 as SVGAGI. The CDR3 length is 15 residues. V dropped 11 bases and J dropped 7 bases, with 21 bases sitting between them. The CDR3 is CAAARSTSGNSPLHF. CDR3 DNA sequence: TGTGCCGCGGCCAGAAGTACTTCAGGGAATTCACCCCTCCACTTT.

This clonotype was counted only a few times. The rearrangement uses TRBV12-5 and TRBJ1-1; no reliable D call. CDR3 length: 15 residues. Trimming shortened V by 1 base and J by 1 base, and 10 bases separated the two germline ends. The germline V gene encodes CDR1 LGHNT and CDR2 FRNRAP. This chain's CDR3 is CASGLAEGGNTEAFF. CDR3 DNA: TGTGCTAGTGGTTTGGCCGAGGGAGGGAACACTGAAGCTTTCTTT.

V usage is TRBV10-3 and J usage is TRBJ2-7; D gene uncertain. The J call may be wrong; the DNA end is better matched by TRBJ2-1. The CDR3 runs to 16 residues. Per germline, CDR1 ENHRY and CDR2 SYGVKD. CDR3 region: CAISESSRDGYNEQFF. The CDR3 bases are TGTGCCATCAGTGAGTCGTCAAGGGATGGGTACAATGAGCAGTTCTTC.

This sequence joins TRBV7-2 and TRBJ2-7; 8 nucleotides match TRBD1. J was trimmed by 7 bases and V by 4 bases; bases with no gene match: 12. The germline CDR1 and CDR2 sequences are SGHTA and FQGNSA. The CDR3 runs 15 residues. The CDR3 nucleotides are TGTGCCAGCAGCTACCGACAGGGGCTGGGCAATGAGCAGTACTTC. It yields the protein CASSYRQGLGNEQYF.

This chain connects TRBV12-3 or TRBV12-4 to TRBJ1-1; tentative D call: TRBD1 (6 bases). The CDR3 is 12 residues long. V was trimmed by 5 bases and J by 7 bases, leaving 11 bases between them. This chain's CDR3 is CASSLRDNEAFF. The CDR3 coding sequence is TGTGCCAGCAGTCTCCGGGACAATGAAGCTTTCTTT.